The 5 T cell receptor beta chains below were found in one sample sequenced in a study of T cells after yellow fever vaccination. TCRdb reanalysed the 5' RACE reads using MiXCR and keeps one entry per CDR3 protein. The sample gives 250,000 or so distinct CDR3 sequences, more than 6.5% of which show up once; more than 1% is in the top ten. Sequenced here: CD4+ T cells sorted from PBMCs, sampled on the day of the yellow fever booster vaccination. The receptors were sampled from a man younger than 45 who received the YFV17D yellow fever vaccine.

Many counts were recorded for this clonotype. The rearrangement links TRBV5-6 to TRBJ1-5; 8 bases are shared with TRBD1. Germline lookup yields CDR1 SGHDT and CDR2 YYEEEE. The CDR3 loop spans 12 amino acids. Trimming at V came to 2 bases and at J to 11 bases, leaving 3 bases not matched to a gene. The CDR3 loop is CASSFLQGAQHF. DNA for the CDR3: TGTGCCAGCAGCTTTTTACAGGGGGCCCAGCATTTT.

CDR3 in amino acids: CATSQQTGGWSGNTIYF. The CDR3 nucleotides are TGTGCCACCAGCCAACAGACAGGGGGATGGTCTGGAAACACCATATATTTT. V is TRBV15 and J is TRBJ1-3; 9 bases agree with TRBD1. This CDR3 has 17 amino acids. From germline, CDR1 is LNHNV and CDR2 YYDKDF (reference sequence). Germline trimming cut 5 bases from V and 1 base from J; bases unmatched to any gene: 9. The variable domain in full, with the rest retrieved from reference TRBV15 and TRBJ1-3, is DAMVIQNPRYQVTQFGKPVTLSCSQTLNHNVMYWYQQKSSQAPKLLFHYYDKDFNNEADTPDNFQSRRPNTSFCFLDIRSPGLGDTAMYLCATSQQTGGWSGNTIYFGEGSWLTVV.

At least ten counts were recorded for this clonotype. This chain links TRBV24-1 with TRBJ2-3, with D perhaps matching TRBD2 (6 bases). This CDR3 region has 16 residues. CDR1 is KGHDR, CDR2 SFDVKD, per germline. V was shortened by 4 bases and J by 4 bases, with 17 bases between the two germline ends. In DNA form, the CDR3 reads TGTGCCACCAGTGACCCCGAAGGAGGGAGAGCAGATACGCAGTATTTT. As protein: CATSDPEGGRADTQYF.

This clonotype was seen a few times. The rearrangement uses TRBV20-1 and TRBJ2-6, with D possibly TRBD2 on 6 matching bases. Germline assignment: CDR1 DFQATT and CDR2 SNEGSKA (reference sequence). V was clipped by 4 bases and J by 1 base, with 11 bases between them. The CDR3 is 15 residues long. As DNA, the CDR3 is TGCAGTGCTATCGGGAGACTATCTGGGGCCAACGTCCTGACTTTC. Its translation: CSAIGRLSGANVLTF.

For this clonotype: A read error may produce the germline difference seen at one junction end. The chain recombines TRBV18 with TRBJ1-3, with a weak D call TRBD1 (5 bases). Germline V gene lookup returns CDR1 KGHSH and CDR2 LQKENI. The CDR3 runs to 12 residues. This CDR3 is CASSPPAGHSDF. DNA for the CDR3: TGTGCCAGCTCACCACCAGCTGGACATTCCGATTTT.